A selection of T cell receptor beta chains follows, all from one sample in a study of shared clonotypes between healthy human individuals. Using immunoSEQ multiplex PCR, the repertoire was profiled, and TCRdb retains in-frame clones only, with some absent. In the table there are roughly 2.2 million clones, roughly 90% of which are singletons. Sequencing was done on a sample of naive CD4+ T cells from PBMCs. These receptors were obtained from a man younger than 35 in good health. Some clones in this sample may be carry-over from other donors' samples. Both conserved end residues are part of each CDR3. D genes are given only for firm matches.

j_gene | v_gene | d_gene | CDR3aa
TRBJ2-3 | TRBV5-1 | . | CASTDGLITDTQYF
TRBJ2-1 | TRBV29-1 | TRBD2 | CSVDASGRSAYNEQFF
TRBJ2-6 | TRBV18 | . | CASSPQGPTGANVLTF
TRBJ1-1 | TRBV5-8 | . | CASSVGTANTEAFF
TRBJ1-1 | TRBV6-1 | . | CASTRTGHTEAFF
TRBJ1-2 | TRBV4-2 | . | CASSQGIYGYTF
TRBJ1-3 | TRBV2 | . | CASSERGTGNTIYF
TRBJ2-5 | TRBV5-6 | TRBD2 | CASSLQRGRLSETQYF
TRBJ1-2 | TRBV5-4 | . | CASSGVPNYGYTF
TRBJ1-2 | TRBV11-1 | TRBD1 | CASSTRQGYGYTF
TRBJ2-7 | TRBV15 | . | CATSKRGEQYF
TRBJ1-2 | TRBV29-1 | . | CSARTPRMYGYTF
TRBJ2-1 | TRBV6-6 | . | CASSRTPYNEQFF
TRBJ2-7 | TRBV27 | TRBD2 | CASSPLGGGTYEQYF
TRBJ2-1 | TRBV5-1 | . | CASSLMAGYTYNEQFF
TRBJ1-1 | TRBV9 | . | CASSVDSGATEAFF
TRBJ2-1 | TRBV10-2 | . | CASSGAFDEQFF
TRBJ1-3 | TRBV29-1 | TRBD1 | CSAGQGSGNTIYF
TRBJ1-2 | TRBV5-1 | . | CASSLGAAALANYGYTF
TRBJ2-3 | TRBV30 | TRBD1 | CAWSEGQPGTDTQYF
TRBJ2-7 | TRBV6-5 | TRBD2 | CASTPRGGLDYEQYF
TRBJ2-5 | TRBV2 | . | CASTFQETQYF
TRBJ1-3 | TRBV6-5 | . | CASSYSSGTSGNTIYF
TRBJ1-5 | TRBV6-6 | TRBD1 | CASSQGQGVNQPQHF
TRBJ1-2 | TRBV7-2 | TRBD1 | CASSLDRGSYGYTF
TRBJ2-3 | TRBV28 | . | CASSPSLLEGWSDTQYF
TRBJ2-5 | TRBV11-3 | . | CASSRQGGEKETQYF
TRBJ1-4 | TRBV19 | . | CASSAYRGSNEKLFF
TRBJ2-3 | TRBV28 | . | CASSWDTQYF
TRBJ2-3 | TRBV7-9 | . | CASSPGGTDTQYF